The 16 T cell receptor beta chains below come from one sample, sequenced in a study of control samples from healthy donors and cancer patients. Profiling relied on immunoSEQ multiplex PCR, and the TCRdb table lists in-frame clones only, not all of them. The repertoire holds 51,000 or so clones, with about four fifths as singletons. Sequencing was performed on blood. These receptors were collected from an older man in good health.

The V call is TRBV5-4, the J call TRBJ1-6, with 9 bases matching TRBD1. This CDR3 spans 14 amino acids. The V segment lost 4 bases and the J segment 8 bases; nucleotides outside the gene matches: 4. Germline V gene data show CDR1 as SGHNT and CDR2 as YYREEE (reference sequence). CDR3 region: CASSPRQGDSPLHF. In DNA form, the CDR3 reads TGTGCCAGCAGCCCAAGACAGGGGGATTCACCCCTCCACTTT.

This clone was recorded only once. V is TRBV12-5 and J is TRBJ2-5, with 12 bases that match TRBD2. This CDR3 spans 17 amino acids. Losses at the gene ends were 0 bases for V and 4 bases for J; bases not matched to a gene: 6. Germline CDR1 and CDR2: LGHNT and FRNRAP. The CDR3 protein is CASGLVGLAGGIETQYF. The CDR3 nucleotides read TGTGCTAGTGGTTTGGTAGGGCTAGCGGGAGGGATAGAGACCCAGTACTTC.

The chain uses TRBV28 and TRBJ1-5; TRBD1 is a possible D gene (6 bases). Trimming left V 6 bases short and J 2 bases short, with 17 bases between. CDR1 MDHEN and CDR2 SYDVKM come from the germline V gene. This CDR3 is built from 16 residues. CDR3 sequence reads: CASSPRGEGGNQPQHF. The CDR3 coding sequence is TGTGCCAGCAGCCCTCGGGGGGAGGGGGGCAATCAGCCCCAGCATTTT.

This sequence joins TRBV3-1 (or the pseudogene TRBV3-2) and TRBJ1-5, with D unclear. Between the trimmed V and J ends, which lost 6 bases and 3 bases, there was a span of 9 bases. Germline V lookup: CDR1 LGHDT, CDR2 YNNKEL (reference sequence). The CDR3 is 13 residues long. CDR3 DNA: TGTGCCAGCAGTCCGACCTACAATCAGCCCCAGCATTTT. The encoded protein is CASSPTYNQPQHF.

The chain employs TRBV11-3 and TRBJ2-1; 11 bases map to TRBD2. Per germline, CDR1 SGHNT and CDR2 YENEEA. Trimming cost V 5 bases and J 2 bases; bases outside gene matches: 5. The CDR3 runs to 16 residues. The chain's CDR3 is CASSPLLAGAYNEQFF. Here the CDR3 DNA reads TGTGCCAGCAGCCCCTTACTAGCGGGGGCCTACAATGAGCAGTTCTTC.

The CDR3: CASMDRDGSRLNYGYTF. The CDR3 DNA reads TGCGCCAGCATGGACAGAGACGGCTCGCGCCTTAACTATGGCTACACCTTC. V and J are TRBV10-2 and TRBJ1-2; possibly TRBD1 for D (6 bases). Between the trimmed V and J ends, which lost 7 bases and 1 base, there was a span of 22 bases. The CDR3 loop spans 17 amino acids. Germline CDR1 is WSHSY and CDR2 is SAAADI.

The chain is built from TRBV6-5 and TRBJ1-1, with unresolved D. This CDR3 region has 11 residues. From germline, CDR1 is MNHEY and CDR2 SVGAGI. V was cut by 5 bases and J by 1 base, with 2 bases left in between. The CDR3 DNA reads TGTGCCAGCAGTCGGAACACTGAAGCTTTCTTT. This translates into CASSRNTEAFF.

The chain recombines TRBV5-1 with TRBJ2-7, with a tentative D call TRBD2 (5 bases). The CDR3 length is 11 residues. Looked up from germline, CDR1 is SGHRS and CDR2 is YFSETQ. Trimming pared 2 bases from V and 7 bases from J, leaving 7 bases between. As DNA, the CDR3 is TGCGCCAGCAGCTTCCAGCGGGAGCAGTACTTC. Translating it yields CASSFQREQYF.

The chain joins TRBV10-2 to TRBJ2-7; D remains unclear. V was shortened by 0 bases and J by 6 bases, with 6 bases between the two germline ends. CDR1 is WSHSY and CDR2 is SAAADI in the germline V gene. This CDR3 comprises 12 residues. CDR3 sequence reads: CASSESLVEQYF. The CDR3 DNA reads TGCGCCAGCAGTGAGTCGTTAGTCGAGCAGTACTTC.

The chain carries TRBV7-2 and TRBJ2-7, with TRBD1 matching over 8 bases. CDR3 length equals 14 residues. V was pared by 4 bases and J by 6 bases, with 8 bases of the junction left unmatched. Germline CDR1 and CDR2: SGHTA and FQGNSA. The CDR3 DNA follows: TGTGCCAGCAGCTCTCAGACAGGGGTAGGCGAGCAGTACTTC. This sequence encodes CASSSQTGVGEQYF.

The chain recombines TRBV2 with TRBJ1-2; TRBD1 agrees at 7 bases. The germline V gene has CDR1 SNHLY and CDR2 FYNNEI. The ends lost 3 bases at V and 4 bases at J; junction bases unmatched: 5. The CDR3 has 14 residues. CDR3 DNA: TGTGCCAGCAGTGAGCAGGGGGAGAGCTATGGCTACACCTTC. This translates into CASSEQGESYGYTF.

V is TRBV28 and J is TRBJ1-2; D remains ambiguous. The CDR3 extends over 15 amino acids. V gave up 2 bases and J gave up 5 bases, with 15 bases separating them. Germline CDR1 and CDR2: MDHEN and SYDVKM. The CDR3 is CASSLVSGQGYGYTF. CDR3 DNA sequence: TGTGCCAGCAGTTTAGTAAGTGGGCAAGGGTATGGCTACACCTTC.

CDR3 residues: CASRVRGPIGELFF. DNA for the CDR3: TGCGCCAGCAGGGTGAGGGGGCCGATCGGGGAGCTGTTTTTT. The chain links TRBV10-2 to TRBJ2-2; 7 bases are a match to TRBD1. V lost 6 bases and J lost 7; bases outside the gene matches: 8. Germline V CDR1 and CDR2: WSHSY, SAAADI. The CDR3 contains 14 residues.

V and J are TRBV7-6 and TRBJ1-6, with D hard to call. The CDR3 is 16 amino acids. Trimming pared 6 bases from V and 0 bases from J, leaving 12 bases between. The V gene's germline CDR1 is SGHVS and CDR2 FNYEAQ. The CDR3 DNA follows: TGTGCCAGCAGTCCCCTAGGGAGCTCCTATAATTCACCCCTCCACTTT. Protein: CASSPLGSSYNSPLHF.

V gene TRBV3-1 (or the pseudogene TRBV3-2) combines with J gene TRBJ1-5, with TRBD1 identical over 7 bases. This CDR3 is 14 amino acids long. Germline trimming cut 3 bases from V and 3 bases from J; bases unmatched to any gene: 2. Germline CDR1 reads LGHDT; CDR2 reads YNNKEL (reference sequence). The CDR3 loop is CASSHGTVNQPQHF. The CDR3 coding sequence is TGTGCCAGCAGCCACGGGACAGTCAATCAGCCCCAGCATTTT.

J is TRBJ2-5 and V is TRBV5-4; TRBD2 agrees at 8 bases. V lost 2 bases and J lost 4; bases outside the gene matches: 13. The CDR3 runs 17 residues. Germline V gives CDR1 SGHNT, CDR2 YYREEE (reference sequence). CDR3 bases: TGTGCCAGCAGCTTTTTGTTGGGCGGGGGGTCTCCAGAGACCCAGTACTTC. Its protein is CASSFLLGGGSPETQYF.